A selection of T cell receptor beta chains follows, all from one sample in a study of shared clonotypes between healthy human individuals. Assay: immunoSEQ multiplex PCR; the TCRdb copy retains only in-frame clones and omits some. The table records around 610,000 clones, roughly 96% of them present only once. Sequencing input: naive CD8+ T cells sorted from blood. These receptors were taken from a woman in her twenties or thirties in good health. Each CDR3 is given with its conserved first and last residue. A D gene is named only where the DNA matches it firmly.

v_call	j_call	d_call	cdr3_aa
TRBV2	TRBJ2-1	NA	CASRQNQEGSYNEQFF
TRBV7-9	TRBJ2-1	TRBD1	CASSRDRGISYNEQFF
TRBV7-2	TRBJ2-7	NA	CASSFLTRPYEQYF
TRBV29-1	TRBJ2-7	NA	CSVEVGDHEQYF
TRBV19	NA	NA	CASSIGGGPYEQYF
TRBV27	TRBJ1-2	TRBD1	CASTGSDRGLNGYTF
TRBV7-9	TRBJ2-1	NA	CASSEHSEQFF
TRBV5-6	TRBJ1-5	TRBD1	CASSSQGGAQHF
TRBV29-1	TRBJ2-1	TRBD2	CSVEGLAGGSSYNEQFF
TRBV6-1	TRBJ1-3	NA	CASSEVAPVTGNTIYF
TRBV19	TRBJ2-1	TRBD2	CASSSQRESNYNEQFF
TRBV27	TRBJ2-5	NA	CASSFSAGERSETQYF
TRBV2	TRBJ1-6	NA	CASSEFGGALRSPLHF